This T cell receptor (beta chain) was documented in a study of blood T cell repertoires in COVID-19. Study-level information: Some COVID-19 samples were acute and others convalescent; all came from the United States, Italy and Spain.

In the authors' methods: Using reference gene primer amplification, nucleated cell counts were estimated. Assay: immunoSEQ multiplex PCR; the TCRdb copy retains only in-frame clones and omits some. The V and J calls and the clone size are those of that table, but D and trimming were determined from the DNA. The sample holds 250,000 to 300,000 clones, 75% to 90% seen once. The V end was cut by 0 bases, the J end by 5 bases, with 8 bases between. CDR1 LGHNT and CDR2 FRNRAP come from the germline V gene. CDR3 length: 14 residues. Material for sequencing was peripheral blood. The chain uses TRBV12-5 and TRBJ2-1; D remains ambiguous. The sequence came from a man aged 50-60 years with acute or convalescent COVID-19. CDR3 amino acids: CASGLVLQNNEQFF. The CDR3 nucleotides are TGTGCTAGTGGTTTGGTACTCCAAAACAATGAGCAGTTCTTC.